The T cell receptor beta chain described here comes from a study of CD8 T cells in Susac syndrome. Regarding this clonotype: No DNA is shown, since the ends of the CDR3 on it are uncertain; the CDR3 is the one TCRdb lists.

With random hexamers, roughly 0.5 to 1 ug RNA was reverse transcribed. immunoSEQ multiplex PCR amplified TCR beta CDR3 across 54 Vbeta, 13 Jbeta. TCRdb re-called the immunoSEQ multiplex PCR reads with MiXCR, one entry per CDR3 protein. The table records some 180,000 distinct CDR3 sequences, 85% to 95% of them present only once. CDR1 is SGHRS and CDR2 is YFSETQ in the germline V gene. The CDR3 spans 13 residues, counting both ends. V and J are TRBV5-1 and TRBJ2-2. Sequenced sample: CD4+ T cells from PBMCs. The sequence came from a human donor in good health. The CDR3 sequence is CASCQFPPGSCFF.